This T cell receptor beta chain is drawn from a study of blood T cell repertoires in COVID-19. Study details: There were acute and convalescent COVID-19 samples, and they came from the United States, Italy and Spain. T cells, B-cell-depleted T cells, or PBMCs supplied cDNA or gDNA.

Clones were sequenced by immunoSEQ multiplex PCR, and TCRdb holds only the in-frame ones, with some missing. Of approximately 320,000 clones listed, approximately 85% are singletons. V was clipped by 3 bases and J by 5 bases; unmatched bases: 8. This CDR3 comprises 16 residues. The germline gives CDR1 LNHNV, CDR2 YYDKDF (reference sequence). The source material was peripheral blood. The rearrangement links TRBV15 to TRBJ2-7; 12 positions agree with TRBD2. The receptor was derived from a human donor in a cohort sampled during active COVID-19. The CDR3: CATSSKASGGAHEQYF. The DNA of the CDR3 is TGTGCCACCAGCAGTAAAGCTAGCGGGGGGGCCCACGAGCAGTACTTC.